The rows below give T cell receptor beta chains drawn from one sample of a study of blood T cell repertoires in COVID-19. The assay was immunoSEQ multiplex PCR, and TCRdb's table has in-frame clones only and misses some. The profile shows over 95,000 clones, 85% to 90% of them singletons. The sequenced sample was peripheral blood. The receptors stem from a woman aged 45-60 years with acute or convalescent COVID-19. The CDR3 runs from the conserved cysteine through the conserved F or W. Fields, in order: V gene, clone size, CDR3 protein. For some rows the clone size is stated as once, few or many, or as a class when expanded; others skip it.

v_call: TRBV28; clone_size: .; cdr3_aa: CASSKGGTSNQPQHF
v_call: TRBV6-5; clone_size: .; cdr3_aa: CASSYTGWNSPLHF
v_call: TRBV2; clone_size: .; cdr3_aa: CASSEGTGWAVSGQYF
v_call: TRBV3-1/TRBV3-2; clone_size: .; cdr3_aa: CASSPFSAVHEQYF
v_call: TRBV18; clone_size: .; cdr3_aa: CASSPRVKTTTNEKLFF
v_call: TRBV4-1; clone_size: .; cdr3_aa: CASSHPGDSSGNTIYF
v_call: TRBV19; clone_size: .; cdr3_aa: CASSSDRGYEQYF
v_call: TRBV30; clone_size: .; cdr3_aa: CAWRGRDRGLGVNTGELFF
v_call: TRBV7-9; clone_size: .; cdr3_aa: CASSSRERDTGELFF
v_call: TRBV9; clone_size: .; cdr3_aa: CASSAQEAGITEAFF
v_call: TRBV19; clone_size: .; cdr3_aa: CATQQRDTFFAGAFF
v_call: TRBV20-1; clone_size: .; cdr3_aa: CSASVLGGYTEAFF
v_call: TRBV6-2/TRBV6-3; clone_size: .; cdr3_aa: CASTPPGLAGSGEQFF
v_call: TRBV7-2; clone_size: .; cdr3_aa: CASSLTPGGVSGYTF
v_call: TRBV27; clone_size: .; cdr3_aa: CASSAGGTGELFF
v_call: TRBV27; clone_size: .; cdr3_aa: CASSTTSGSPGELFF
v_call: TRBV19; clone_size: .; cdr3_aa: CASSSRQGGNRAYGYTF
v_call: TRBV27; clone_size: .; cdr3_aa: CASKTGGNSPLHF
v_call: TRBV24-1; clone_size: .; cdr3_aa: CATSASWSGGYTF
v_call: TRBV3-1/TRBV3-2; clone_size: .; cdr3_aa: CASSRRGLAPGAETQYF
v_call: TRBV3-1/TRBV3-2; clone_size: .; cdr3_aa: CASSQGGNTEAFF
v_call: TRBV6-5; clone_size: .; cdr3_aa: CASSYSGGGGGELFF
v_call: TRBV21-1; clone_size: .; cdr3_aa: CASSKATGITYEQYF
v_call: TRBV11-2; clone_size: .; cdr3_aa: CASSLSLAGAVQYF
v_call: TRBV12-5; clone_size: .; cdr3_aa: CASGPGQAANEKLFF
v_call: TRBV30; clone_size: .; cdr3_aa: CAWSVTGSGNTIYF
v_call: TRBV5-4; clone_size: .; cdr3_aa: CASSLDLGQSLNTEAFF
v_call: TRBV27; clone_size: .; cdr3_aa: CASSLDHRGWEAFF
v_call: TRBV30; clone_size: .; cdr3_aa: CAWSVRLTGDNEQFF
v_call: TRBV24-1; clone_size: .; cdr3_aa: CATSRDSSYEQYF
v_call: TRBV6-1; clone_size: .; cdr3_aa: CASSDTRTAGEYSNQPQHF
v_call: TRBV28; clone_size: .; cdr3_aa: CASRGGGERGYTF
v_call: TRBV7-2; clone_size: .; cdr3_aa: CASSPRQGSQPQHF
v_call: TRBV12-3/TRBV12-4; clone_size: .; cdr3_aa: CASREFRELFF
v_call: TRBV12-3/TRBV12-4; clone_size: .; cdr3_aa: CASSQLNTGELFF
v_call: TRBV5-1; clone_size: .; cdr3_aa: CASSLGLAGGLLTDTQYF
v_call: TRBV6-5; clone_size: .; cdr3_aa: CASKEGGNQPQHF
v_call: TRBV5-1; clone_size: once; cdr3_aa: CASSLEVSAYNEQFF
v_call: TRBV28; clone_size: once; cdr3_aa: CASSIRTPSYEQYF
v_call: TRBV19; clone_size: .; cdr3_aa: CASSLPQGLTEAFF
v_call: TRBV4-1; clone_size: few; cdr3_aa: CASRSGTTGELFF
v_call: TRBV3-1/TRBV3-2; clone_size: .; cdr3_aa: CASSQGSNYEQYF
v_call: TRBV28; clone_size: .; cdr3_aa: CASIDRNNEQFF
v_call: TRBV13; clone_size: once; cdr3_aa: CASSLGQPNTEAFF
v_call: TRBV30; clone_size: .; cdr3_aa: CAWSRENQPQHF
v_call: TRBV2; clone_size: .; cdr3_aa: CASSGRGYGNTIYF
v_call: TRBV6-5; clone_size: .; cdr3_aa: CASMADGGTSGPQHF
v_call: TRBV6-1; clone_size: .; cdr3_aa: CASSEDRVVIDGELFF
v_call: TRBV9; clone_size: .; cdr3_aa: CASSAGEETQYF
v_call: TRBV7-2; clone_size: .; cdr3_aa: CASSPQAGTYEQYF
v_call: TRBV21-1; clone_size: .; cdr3_aa: CASSKSVGQGPPRNTF
v_call: TRBV29-1; clone_size: .; cdr3_aa: CSVPDRGAPGALTQYF
v_call: TRBV3-1/TRBV3-2; clone_size: .; cdr3_aa: CASSQVGGTVVAGELFF
v_call: TRBV15; clone_size: .; cdr3_aa: CATSRAQDYGYTF
v_call: TRBV6-6; clone_size: .; cdr3_aa: CASSHTQPGQGRGYTF